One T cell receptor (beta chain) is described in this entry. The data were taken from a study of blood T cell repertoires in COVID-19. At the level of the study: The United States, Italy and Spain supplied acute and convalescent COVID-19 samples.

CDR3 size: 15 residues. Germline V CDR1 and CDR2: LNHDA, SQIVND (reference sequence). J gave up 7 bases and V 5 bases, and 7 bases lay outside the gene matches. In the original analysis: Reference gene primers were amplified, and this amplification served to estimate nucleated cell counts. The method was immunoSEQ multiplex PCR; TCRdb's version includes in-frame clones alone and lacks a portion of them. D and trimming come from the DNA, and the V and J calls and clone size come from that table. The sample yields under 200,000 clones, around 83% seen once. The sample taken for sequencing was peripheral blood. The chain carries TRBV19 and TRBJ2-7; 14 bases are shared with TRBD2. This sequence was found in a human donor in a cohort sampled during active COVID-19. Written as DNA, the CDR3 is TGTGCCAGTAGTCCCCCGGGACTAGCGGGAGTTGAGCAGTACTTC. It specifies CASSPPGLAGVEQYF. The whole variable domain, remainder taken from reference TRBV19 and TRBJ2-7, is DGGITQSPKYLFRKEGQNVTLSCEQNLNHDAMYWYRQDPGQGLRLIYYSQIVNDFQKGDIAEGYSVSREKKESFPLTVTSAQKNPTAFYLCASSPPGLAGVEQYFGPGTRLTVT.